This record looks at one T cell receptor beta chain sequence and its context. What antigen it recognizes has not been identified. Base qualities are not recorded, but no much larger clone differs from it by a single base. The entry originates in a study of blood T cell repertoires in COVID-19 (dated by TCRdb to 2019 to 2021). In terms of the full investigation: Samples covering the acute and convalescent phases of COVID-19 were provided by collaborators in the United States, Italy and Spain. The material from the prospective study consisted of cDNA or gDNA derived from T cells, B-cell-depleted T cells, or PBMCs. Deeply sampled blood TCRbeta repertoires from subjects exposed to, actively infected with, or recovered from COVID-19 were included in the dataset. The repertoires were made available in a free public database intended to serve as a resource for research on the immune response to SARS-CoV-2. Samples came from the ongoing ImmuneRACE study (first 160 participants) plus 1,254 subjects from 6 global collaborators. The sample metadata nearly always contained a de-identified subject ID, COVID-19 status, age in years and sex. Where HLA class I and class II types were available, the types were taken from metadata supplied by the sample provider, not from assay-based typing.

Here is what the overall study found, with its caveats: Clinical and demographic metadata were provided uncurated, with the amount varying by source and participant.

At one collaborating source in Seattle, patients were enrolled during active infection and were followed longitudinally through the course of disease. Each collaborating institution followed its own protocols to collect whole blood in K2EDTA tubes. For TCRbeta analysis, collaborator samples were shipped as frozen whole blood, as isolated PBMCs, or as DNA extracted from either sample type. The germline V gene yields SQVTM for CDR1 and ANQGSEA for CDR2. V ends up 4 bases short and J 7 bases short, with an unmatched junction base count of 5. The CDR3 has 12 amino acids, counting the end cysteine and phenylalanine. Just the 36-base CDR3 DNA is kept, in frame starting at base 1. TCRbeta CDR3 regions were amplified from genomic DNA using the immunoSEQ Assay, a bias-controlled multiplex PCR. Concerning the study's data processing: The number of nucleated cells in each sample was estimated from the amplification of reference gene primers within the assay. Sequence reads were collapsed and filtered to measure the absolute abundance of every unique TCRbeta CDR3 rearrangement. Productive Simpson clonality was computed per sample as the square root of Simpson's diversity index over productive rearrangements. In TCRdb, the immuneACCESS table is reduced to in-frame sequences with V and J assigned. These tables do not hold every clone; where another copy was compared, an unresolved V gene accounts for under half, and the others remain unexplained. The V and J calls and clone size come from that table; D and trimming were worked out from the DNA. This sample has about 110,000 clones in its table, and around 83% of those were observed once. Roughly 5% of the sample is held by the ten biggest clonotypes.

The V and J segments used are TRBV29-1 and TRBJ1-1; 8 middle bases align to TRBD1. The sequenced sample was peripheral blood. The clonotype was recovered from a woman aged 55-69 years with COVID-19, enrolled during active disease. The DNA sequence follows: TGCAGCGTTGCCGGGACAGGAGGTGAAGCTTTCTTT. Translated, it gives CSVAGTGGEAFF.